These T cell receptor beta chains were read from a single sample in a study of T-cell memory formation after mild COVID-19. TCRdb re-called the 5' RACE reads through MiXCR, storing one row per CDR3 protein. The profile shows approximately 230,000 distinct CDR3 sequences, about 16% of them singletons. The source material was PBMCs or a T cell subset sorted from them (not recorded which). The source is a man aged 18 to 30 who had mild COVID-19 (a few samples of this study predate the infection). Cell type and time point are not known. CDR3s include the opening cysteine and the closing phenylalanine or tryptophan. The D gene is left open where the match is weak. The listing skips clone size in some rows; elsewhere it reads once, few, many or a size class.

abundance: -
v_gene: TRBV6-2/TRBV6-3
j_gene: TRBJ1-5
d_gene: -
CDR3aa: CASSYSGRPQHF
CDR3nt: TGTGCCAGCAGTTACTCGGGCCGGCCCCAGCATTTT

abundance: few
v_gene: TRBV4-3
j_gene: TRBJ2-5
d_gene: -
CDR3aa: CASSHLYRVGETQYF
CDR3nt: TGCGCCAGCAGCCATTTATACAGGGTAGGGGAGACCCAGTACTTC

abundance: -
v_gene: TRBV6-5
j_gene: TRBJ1-5
d_gene: -
CDR3aa: CASSYTGQLNQPQHF
CDR3nt: TGTGCCAGCAGTTACACGGGACAACTAAATCAGCCCCAGCATTTT

abundance: few
v_gene: TRBV19
j_gene: TRBJ1-1
d_gene: -
CDR3aa: CASSEGRDTEAFF
CDR3nt: TGTGCCTCTAGTGAGGGTCGGGACACTGAAGCTTTCTTT

abundance: few
v_gene: TRBV27
j_gene: TRBJ2-1
d_gene: TRBD2
CDR3aa: CASNKLAGVYNEQFF
CDR3nt: TGTGCCAGCAATAAACTAGCGGGCGTCTACAATGAGCAGTTCTTC

abundance: -
v_gene: TRBV5-6
j_gene: TRBJ1-1
d_gene: TRBD1
CDR3aa: CASSADRVVTEAFF
CDR3nt: TGTGCCAGCAGCGCCGACAGGGTGGTCACTGAAGCTTTCTTT

abundance: few
v_gene: TRBV7-2
j_gene: TRBJ2-7
d_gene: -
CDR3aa: CASRQPSRYEQYF
CDR3nt: TGTGCCAGCAGGCAACCTTCTCGATACGAGCAGTACTTC

abundance: -
v_gene: TRBV7-3
j_gene: TRBJ1-1
d_gene: TRBD1
CDR3aa: CASSVTGAGNTEAFF
CDR3nt: TGTGCCAGCAGCGTGACAGGGGCGGGGAACACTGAAGCTTTCTTT

abundance: few
v_gene: TRBV2
j_gene: TRBJ2-1
d_gene: -
CDR3aa: CASSVEGAPYNEQFF
CDR3nt: TGTGCCAGCAGTGTAGAGGGAGCTCCATACAATGAGCAGTTCTTC

abundance: few
v_gene: TRBV7-3
j_gene: TRBJ2-6
d_gene: TRBD1
CDR3aa: CASSWTGNSGANVLTF
CDR3nt: TGTGCCAGCAGCTGGACAGGAAACTCTGGGGCCAACGTCCTGACTTTC

abundance: -
v_gene: TRBV6-5
j_gene: TRBJ2-1
d_gene: TRBD1
CDR3aa: CASTLDRGRNEQFF
CDR3nt: TGTGCCAGCACCCTAGACAGGGGGCGGAATGAGCAGTTCTTC

abundance: -
v_gene: TRBV7-9
j_gene: TRBJ2-3
d_gene: -
CDR3aa: CASSPGVNTDTQYF
CDR3nt: TGTGCCAGCAGCCCTGGGGTAAACACAGATACGCAGTATTTT

abundance: -
v_gene: TRBV28
j_gene: TRBJ1-2
d_gene: -
CDR3aa: CASSWEKGYTF
CDR3nt: TGTGCCAGCAGTTGGGAAAAAGGCTACACCTTC

abundance: -
v_gene: TRBV29-1
j_gene: TRBJ2-5
d_gene: -
CDR3aa: CSTNRGLVGETQYF
CDR3nt: TGCAGCACTAACAGGGGACTGGTGGGTGAGACCCAGTACTTC

abundance: many
v_gene: TRBV7-2
j_gene: TRBJ2-3
d_gene: -
CDR3aa: CASSPALVYADTQYF
CDR3nt: TGTGCCAGCAGCCCAGCTCTCGTGTATGCAGATACGCAGTATTTT

abundance: many
v_gene: TRBV5-1
j_gene: TRBJ2-3
d_gene: -
CDR3aa: CASSLVGAPDTQYF
CDR3nt: TGCGCCAGCAGCTTGGTGGGGGCCCCAGATACGCAGTATTTT

abundance: -
v_gene: TRBV7-9
j_gene: TRBJ2-3
d_gene: TRBD2
CDR3aa: CASGIGGPSGGQRTDTQYF
CDR3nt: TGTGCCAGCGGAATAGGAGGTCCTAGCGGGGGCCAGAGGACAGATACGCAGTATTTT

abundance: many
v_gene: TRBV5-1
j_gene: TRBJ2-2
d_gene: -
CDR3aa: CASSTQFTGELFF
CDR3nt: TGCGCCAGCAGCACACAGTTCACCGGGGAGCTGTTTTTT

abundance: few
v_gene: TRBV5-5
j_gene: TRBJ1-5
d_gene: -
CDR3aa: CASSLDLGRVDQPQHF
CDR3nt: TGTGCCAGCAGCTTGGATCTGGGCAGAGTTGATCAGCCCCAGCATTTT

abundance: -
v_gene: TRBV11-3
j_gene: TRBJ2-7
d_gene: -
CDR3aa: CASSLARHYEQYF
CDR3nt: TGTGCCAGCAGCCTCGCCCGGCACTACGAGCAGTACTTC

abundance: few
v_gene: TRBV7-2
j_gene: TRBJ1-1
d_gene: -
CDR3aa: CASSQFKGVNTEAFF
CDR3nt: TGTGCCAGCAGCCAATTCAAGGGGGTGAACACTGAAGCTTTCTTT

abundance: -
v_gene: TRBV28
j_gene: TRBJ2-1
d_gene: -
CDR3aa: CASRDRHNEQFF
CDR3nt: TGTGCCAGCAGGGACAGACACAATGAGCAGTTCTTC

abundance: few
v_gene: TRBV7-2
j_gene: TRBJ1-1
d_gene: -
CDR3aa: CASSPQIEAFF
CDR3nt: TGTGCCAGCAGCCCACAAATAGAAGCTTTCTTT

abundance: few
v_gene: TRBV6-5
j_gene: TRBJ2-7
d_gene: -
CDR3aa: CASSMRGAEEQYF
CDR3nt: TGTGCCAGCAGTATGAGGGGGGCTGAAGAGCAGTACTTC

abundance: -
v_gene: TRBV11-2
j_gene: TRBJ1-1
d_gene: -
CDR3aa: CASSLGVRTEAFF
CDR3nt: TGTGCCAGCAGCTTGGGGGTGCGAACTGAAGCTTTCTTT

abundance: -
v_gene: TRBV7-9
j_gene: TRBJ1-2
d_gene: -
CDR3aa: CASSKEDYGYTF
CDR3nt: TGTGCCAGCAGCAAAGAGGACTATGGCTACACCTTC

abundance: -
v_gene: TRBV10-3
j_gene: TRBJ2-7
d_gene: TRBD1
CDR3aa: CAINAGTASYEQYF
CDR3nt: TGTGCCATCAACGCCGGGACAGCCTCCTACGAGCAGTACTTC

abundance: few
v_gene: TRBV12-3/TRBV12-4
j_gene: TRBJ1-1
d_gene: -
CDR3aa: CASSFSGATEAFF
CDR3nt: TGTGCCAGCAGTTTCTCAGGGGCCACTGAAGCTTTCTTT

abundance: few
v_gene: TRBV7-9
j_gene: TRBJ2-1
d_gene: -
CDR3aa: CASSSRGLYNEQFF
CDR3nt: TGTGCCAGCAGCTCGCGGGGGCTGTACAATGAGCAGTTCTTC

abundance: few
v_gene: TRBV4-2
j_gene: TRBJ2-3
d_gene: -
CDR3aa: CASSQDGAEAVSTDTQYF
CDR3nt: TGTGCCAGCAGCCAAGACGGGGCCGAGGCGGTTAGCACAGATACGCAGTATTTT

abundance: -
v_gene: TRBV12-3/TRBV12-4
j_gene: TRBJ2-3
d_gene: -
CDR3aa: CASSHTGYTITDTQYF
CDR3nt: TGTGCCAGCAGTCATACAGGGTACACTATCACAGATACGCAGTATTTT

abundance: few
v_gene: TRBV5-1
j_gene: TRBJ2-3
d_gene: TRBD1
CDR3aa: CASSLGQGSADTQYF
CDR3nt: TGCGCCAGCAGCTTGGGACAGGGTTCTGCAGATACGCAGTATTTT

abundance: few
v_gene: TRBV28
j_gene: TRBJ1-1
d_gene: TRBD1
CDR3aa: CASSARAGGTEAFF
CDR3nt: TGTGCCAGCAGTGCCCGCGCAGGGGGCACTGAAGCTTTCTTT

abundance: -
v_gene: TRBV3-1
j_gene: TRBJ2-2
d_gene: -
CDR3aa: CASSQEALATGELFF
CDR3nt: TGTGCCAGCAGCCAAGAAGCCCTGGCCACCGGGGAGCTGTTTTTT

abundance: few
v_gene: TRBV2
j_gene: TRBJ2-3
d_gene: -
CDR3aa: CASRAHGSDTQYF
CDR3nt: TGTGCCAGCAGGGCACATGGGTCAGATACGCAGTATTTT

abundance: few
v_gene: TRBV20-1
j_gene: TRBJ1-2
d_gene: TRBD1
CDR3aa: CSARDPGQIGGYGYTF
CDR3nt: TGCAGTGCTAGAGATCCGGGACAGATAGGGGGCTATGGCTACACCTTC

abundance: -
v_gene: TRBV18
j_gene: TRBJ2-7
d_gene: -
CDR3aa: CASSQGGGSYEQYF
CDR3nt: TGTGCCAGCTCCCAGGGAGGAGGCTCCTACGAGCAGTACTTC

abundance: many
v_gene: TRBV5-4
j_gene: TRBJ2-1
d_gene: TRBD1
CDR3aa: CASSWGRDRGNEQFF
CDR3nt: TGTGCCAGCAGCTGGGGCCGGGACAGGGGCAATGAGCAGTTCTTC

abundance: -
v_gene: TRBV20-1
j_gene: TRBJ1-3
d_gene: -
CDR3aa: CSAGSGAGNTIYF
CDR3nt: TGCAGTGCTGGATCAGGGGCTGGAAACACCATATATTTT

abundance: -
v_gene: TRBV4-3
j_gene: TRBJ2-4
d_gene: TRBD2
CDR3aa: CASSLIAGGPAKNIQYF
CDR3nt: TGCGCCAGCAGCCTGATAGCGGGGGGGCCGGCCAAAAACATTCAGTACTTC

abundance: -
v_gene: TRBV9
j_gene: TRBJ2-1
d_gene: -
CDR3aa: CASSARDGTYNEQFF
CDR3nt: TGTGCCAGCAGCGCCCGGGACGGGACCTACAATGAGCAGTTCTTC

abundance: few
v_gene: TRBV7-6
j_gene: TRBJ1-2
d_gene: -
CDR3aa: CASSLGSSGSDGYTF
CDR3nt: TGTGCCAGCAGCTTAGGCTCCAGCGGAAGCGATGGCTACACCTTC

abundance: many
v_gene: TRBV7-2
j_gene: TRBJ2-7
d_gene: -
CDR3aa: CASSLVNYEQYF
CDR3nt: TGTGCCAGCAGCTTAGTCAATTACGAGCAGTACTTC

abundance: many
v_gene: TRBV11-2
j_gene: TRBJ2-5
d_gene: TRBD1
CDR3aa: CASTPFRDRVIKTQYF
CDR3nt: TGTGCCAGCACCCCCTTCCGGGACAGGGTGATCAAGACCCAGTACTTC

abundance: many
v_gene: TRBV3-1
j_gene: TRBJ2-2
d_gene: -
CDR3aa: CASRAPLANTGELFF
CDR3nt: TGTGCCAGCAGAGCGCCACTAGCGAACACCGGGGAGCTGTTTTTT

abundance: -
v_gene: TRBV4-1
j_gene: TRBJ1-1
d_gene: -
CDR3aa: CASSLPGGRRTEAFF
CDR3nt: TGCGCCAGCAGCCTCCCGGGGGGGAGACGGACTGAAGCTTTCTTT

abundance: -
v_gene: TRBV18
j_gene: TRBJ1-4
d_gene: TRBD1
CDR3aa: CASSDTGAEKLFF
CDR3nt: TGTGCCAGCTCGGACACAGGGGCTGAAAAACTGTTTTTT

abundance: -
v_gene: TRBV15
j_gene: TRBJ1-6
d_gene: -
CDR3aa: CATSRVDAQNLHF
CDR3nt: TGTGCCACCAGCAGAGTGGACGCCCAGAACCTCCACTTT

abundance: -
v_gene: TRBV12-3/TRBV12-4
j_gene: TRBJ2-3
d_gene: TRBD1
CDR3aa: CASSLAPGQGDTDTQYF
CDR3nt: TGTGCCAGCAGTTTAGCGCCAGGACAGGGGGACACAGATACGCAGTATTTT

abundance: few
v_gene: TRBV7-2
j_gene: TRBJ2-3
d_gene: TRBD1
CDR3aa: CASSSGQLDTQYF
CDR3nt: TGTGCCAGCAGCTCGGGACAGTTGGATACGCAGTATTTT

abundance: few
v_gene: TRBV5-4
j_gene: TRBJ2-7
d_gene: TRBD1
CDR3aa: CASEKGQGLGEQYF
CDR3nt: TGTGCCAGCGAAAAGGGACAGGGGTTAGGCGAGCAGTACTTC

abundance: many
v_gene: TRBV29-1
j_gene: TRBJ1-2
d_gene: -
CDR3aa: CSVAPGGGQNYGYTF
CDR3nt: TGCAGCGTTGCCCCTGGCGGAGGACAAAACTATGGCTACACCTTC

abundance: -
v_gene: TRBV7-2
j_gene: TRBJ2-3
d_gene: TRBD1
CDR3aa: CASSFRTGFGDTQYF
CDR3nt: TGTGCCAGCAGCTTCCGGACAGGGTTCGGGGATACGCAGTATTTT

abundance: -
v_gene: TRBV6-2/TRBV6-3
j_gene: TRBJ1-2
d_gene: -
CDR3aa: CASRPASRGNYGYTF
CDR3nt: TGTGCCAGCAGACCGGCCTCGAGGGGCAACTATGGCTACACCTTC

abundance: -
v_gene: TRBV7-9
j_gene: TRBJ2-2
d_gene: TRBD1
CDR3aa: CASSWGQPGELFF
CDR3nt: TGTGCCAGCAGCTGGGGACAGCCCGGGGAGCTGTTTTTT

abundance: many
v_gene: TRBV3-1
j_gene: TRBJ2-3
d_gene: -
CDR3aa: CASSQLVRGGRRQYF
CDR3nt: TGTGCCAGCAGCCAACTAGTACGTGGAGGACGAAGGCAGTATTTT

abundance: few
v_gene: TRBV6-1
j_gene: TRBJ2-5
d_gene: TRBD1
CDR3aa: CASSEGGQGGAEETQYF
CDR3nt: TGTGCCAGCAGTGAAGGGGGACAGGGAGGTGCAGAAGAGACCCAGTACTTC

abundance: -
v_gene: TRBV4-1
j_gene: TRBJ1-6
d_gene: -
CDR3aa: CASSQEGTLPLALHF
CDR3nt: TGCGCCAGCAGCCAAGAAGGGACGCTACCACTCGCCCTCCACTTT

abundance: many
v_gene: TRBV6-5
j_gene: TRBJ1-5
d_gene: TRBD1
CDR3aa: CASRQTGYGGQPQHF
CDR3nt: TGTGCCAGCAGACAGACAGGGTATGGAGGGCAGCCCCAGCATTTT